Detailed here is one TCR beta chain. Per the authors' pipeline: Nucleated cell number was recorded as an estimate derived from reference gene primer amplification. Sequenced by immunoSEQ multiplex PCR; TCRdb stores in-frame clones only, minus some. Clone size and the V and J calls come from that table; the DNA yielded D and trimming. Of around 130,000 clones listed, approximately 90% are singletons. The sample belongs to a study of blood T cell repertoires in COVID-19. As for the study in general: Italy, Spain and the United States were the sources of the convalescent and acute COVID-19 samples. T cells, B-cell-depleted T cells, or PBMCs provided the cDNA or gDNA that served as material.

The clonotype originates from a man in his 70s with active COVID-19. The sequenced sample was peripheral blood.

The CDR3 region has the DNA TGTGCCAGCAGCTTGGGGGGACAGGGGCGAACAGAGACCCAGTACTTC. This codes for CASSLGGQGRTETQYF. The V call is TRBV7-2, the J call TRBJ2-5, with 10 bases lining up with TRBD1. Germline values: CDR1 SGHTA, CDR2 FQGNSA. The CDR3 runs to 16 residues. The J segment lost 4 bases and the V segment lost 3 bases, leaving 8 bases of the junction unmatched.